The 31 T cell receptor beta chains listed next were all sequenced from one sample in a study of blood T cells in healthy people across ages. Together with a sample-barcoded 5' primer, a J-beta primer mix was included in a second PCR lasting roughly 6 to 12 cycles. TCRdb reanalysed the 5' RACE reads using MiXCR and keeps one entry per CDR3 protein. This table has about 970,000 distinct CDR3 sequences, just over 50% appearing once. The sequenced sample consisted of blood. The receptors shown here come from a woman aged 60 to 75 in good health.

This CDR3 reads CASSYSSLGEGSPLHF. The CDR3 DNA sequence: TGTGCCAGCAGTTACTCGTCCCTGGGAGAAGGTTCACCCCTCCACTTT. J is TRBJ1-6 and V is TRBV6-6; D is unclear. Germline CDR1 and CDR2: MNHNY and SVGAGI (reference sequence). With 0 bases removed from V and 9 bases from J, the gap between germline ends came to 15 bases. The CDR3 contains 16 residues.

The rearrangement uses TRBV10-3 and TRBJ2-5; TRBD1 might be the D (5 bases). The tail of the sequence fits TRBJ2-7 better, so the J call may be wrong. The CDR3 is 12 amino acids. From germline, CDR1 is ENHRY and CDR2 SYGVKD. Here the CDR3 DNA reads TGTGCCATCAGTTTGGACACCGACGAGCAGTACTTC. Translation: CAISLDTDEQYF.

The sample holds a few counts of this clonotype. The rearrangement uses TRBV12-3 or TRBV12-4 and TRBJ2-7; 7 positions match TRBD2. This CDR3 comprises 13 residues. V lost 5 bases to trimming and J lost 7 bases; unmatched junction nucleotides: 8. DNA for the CDR3: TGTGCCAGCAGTCGGGGGGTCCTACGGGAGCAGTACTTC. It encodes CASSRGVLREQYF.

In its sample, this clonotype was seen a few times. The chain has TRBV7-2 and TRBJ2-7; D call uncertain. CDR3 size: 15 residues. V was cut by 1 base and J by 2 bases, with 12 bases left in between. Germline V gene lookup returns CDR1 SGHTA and CDR2 FQGNSA. CDR3: CASSLVARNPYEQYF. In DNA, the CDR3 is TGTGCCAGCAGCTTAGTGGCCCGGAACCCCTACGAGCAGTACTTC.

This clonotype was counted only a few times. The chain joins TRBV2 to TRBJ2-1; weak D call: TRBD1 (7 bases). This CDR3 region has 15 residues. Germline CDR1 is SNHLY and CDR2 is FYNNEI. V lost 1 base and J 4 bases, leaving 11 bases between the germline ends. The DNA for the CDR3 is TGTGCCAGCAGTGAAGTCAGGGGGAGGTACAATGAGCAGTTCTTC. Its protein product is CASSEVRGRYNEQFF.

The chain joins TRBV28 to TRBJ2-3; D ambiguous. CDR1 and CDR2 (germline): MDHEN, SYDVKM. V lost 3 bases, J lost 2 bases, and 9 bases lay in between. The CDR3 runs 14 residues. CDR3 residues: CASSLLITTDTQYF. The CDR3 DNA sequence: TGTGCCAGCAGTTTGTTAATCACCACAGATACGCAGTATTTT.

This clonotype was detected ten times or more. A junction end diverges from the germline sequence, so it may reflect a read error. The V and J genes are TRBV6-2 or TRBV6-3 and TRBJ2-3; D not certain. Per the germline V gene, CDR1 is MNHEY and CDR2 is SVGEGT. The CDR3 is 13 amino acids. The CDR3 spells CASSRDNTDTQYF. The DNA for the CDR3 is TGCGCCAGCAGCCGTGACAACACAGATACGCAGTATTTT.

The chain uses TRBV15 and TRBJ2-2; D ambiguous. Germline V gives CDR1 LNHNV, CDR2 YYDKDF (reference sequence). This CDR3 is built from 12 residues. Trimming took 8 bases from V and 3 from J, leaving 7 bases between them. Written as DNA, the CDR3 is TGTGCCACCGGCCGGGACACCGGGGAGCTGTTTTTT. This codes for CATGRDTGELFF.

A word on this clonotype: This may be a read error, as it is one base from a much larger clone. This chain links TRBV3-1 with TRBJ2-5; weak D call: TRBD2 (5 bases). V gave up 8 bases and J gave up 2 bases, with 15 bases separating them. CDR3 length equals 14 residues. CDR1 LGHDT and CDR2 YNNKEL come from the germline V gene (reference sequence). CDR3 DNA sequence: TGTGCCAGCGGCCGGAACCGGGGTCAAGAGACCCAGTACTTC. Translating gives CASGRNRGQETQYF.

The chain joins TRBV29-1 to TRBJ1-4; D is unresolved. This CDR3 spans 13 amino acids. Germline CDR1 is SQVTM and CDR2 is ANQGSEA. Deletions cut 6 bases from V and 0 bases from J, with 8 bases between. The CDR3 here is CSVRVATNEKLFF. The CDR3 bases are TGCAGCGTCCGGGTTGCAACTAATGAAAAACTGTTTTTT. The variable domain in full, completed from reference TRBV29-1 and TRBJ1-4, reads SAVISQKPSRDICQRGTSLTIQCQVDSQVTMMFWYRQQPGQSLTLIATANQGSEATYESGFVIDKFPISRPNLTFSTLTVSNMSPEDSSIYLCSVRVATNEKLFFGSGTQLSVL.

The chain carries TRBV5-5 and TRBJ2-7, with D uncertain. The CDR3 totals 15 residues. Trimming shortened V by 5 bases and J by 5 bases, and 20 bases separated the two germline ends. Germline V gene data show CDR1 as SGHKS and CDR2 as YYEKEE (reference sequence). The chain's CDR3 is CASSFALEWKNEQYF. Written as DNA, the CDR3 is TGTGCCAGCAGTTTTGCCCTCGAGTGGAAAAACGAGCAGTACTTC.

The chain joins TRBV13 to TRBJ2-5, with 11 bases identical to TRBD1. CDR1 and CDR2 (germline): PRHDT, FYEKMQ (reference sequence). The trim removed 4 bases at V and 11 bases at J, leaving 15 bases unmatched. The CDR3 is 16 amino acids. The CDR3 sequence: CASSSRTGGDLWEQYF. CDR3 nucleotides: TGTGCCAGCAGCTCCCGGACAGGGGGCGACCTATGGGAGCAGTACTTC.

The rearrangement links TRBV28 to TRBJ2-5; no clear D. The J call could be wrong; TRBJ2-7 is a better fit for the DNA end. CDR1 is MDHEN, CDR2 SYDVKM, per germline. CDR3 length: 13 amino acids. DNA of the CDR3: TGTGCCAGCAGATCCGGGCCCTCAAACGAGCAGTACTTC. Translation gives CASRSGPSNEQYF.

V is TRBV29-1 and J is TRBJ2-3; D is unresolved. Germline assignment: CDR1 SQVTM and CDR2 ANQGSEA. The V end was cut by 2 bases, the J end by 2 bases, with 5 bases between. The CDR3 is made up of 12 amino acids. The CDR3 nucleotides read TGCAGCGTTGAACTTATCACAGATACGCAGTATTTT. It is translated as CSVELITDTQYF.

V usage is TRBV27 and J usage is TRBJ2-3, with D unresolved. The CDR3 is 13 amino acids. Germline-derived CDR1 and CDR2 are MNHEY and SMNVEV (reference sequence). Between the trimmed V and J ends, which lost 6 bases and 7 bases, there was a span of 14 bases. CDR3 loop: CASRRGGANTQYF. Written as DNA, the CDR3 is TGTGCCAGCAGAAGAGGCGGAGCCAATACGCAGTATTTT.

The chain links TRBV5-1 to TRBJ2-7, with D unresolved. Per germline, CDR1 SGHRS and CDR2 YFSETQ. V was clipped by 3 bases and J by 5 bases, with 12 bases between them. CDR3 length: 13 amino acids. CDR3 residues: CASSSPGRHEQYF. The DNA of the CDR3 is TGCGCCAGCAGCTCCCCTGGGCGGCACGAGCAGTACTTC.

This clonotype appeared a few times. This CDR3 reads CASSQDRGLGSYEQYF. The CDR3 bases are TGTGCCAGCAGCCAAGATCGGGGACTAGGATCGTACGAGCAGTACTTC. This chain connects TRBV3-1 to TRBJ2-7, with 8 positions matching TRBD2. The V and J ends lost 0 bases and 4 bases, in that order; junction bases with no gene match: 8. CDR1 is LGHDT, CDR2 YNNKEL, per germline (reference sequence). The CDR3 runs 16 residues.

The chain is built from TRBV29-1 and TRBJ2-5; tentatively, D is TRBD1 (5 bases). The germline CDR1 and CDR2 sequences are SQVTM and ANQGSEA. V lost 4 bases and J 1 base, leaving 10 bases between the germline ends. The CDR3 extends over 13 amino acids. CDR3: CSVAGNGQETQYF. The CDR3 DNA reads as TGCAGCGTTGCAGGGAATGGCCAAGAGACCCAGTACTTC. The whole variable domain, filled in from reference TRBV29-1 and TRBJ2-5, reads SAVISQKPSRDICQRGTSLTIQCQVDSQVTMMFWYRQQPGQSLTLIATANQGSEATYESGFVIDKFPISRPNLTFSTLTVSNMSPEDSSIYLCSVAGNGQETQYFGPGTRLLVL.

Points on this clonotype: One end of the junction fails to match germline, which may point to a read error. The chain joins TRBV25-1 to TRBJ1-5, with D unresolved. This CDR3 spans 16 amino acids. Germline CDR1 and CDR2: MGHDK and SYGVNS. In DNA form, the CDR3 reads TGTGCCGGCAGTGAAGCGGCGGGGATTGACAATCAGCCCCAGCATTTT. Translating gives CAGSEAAGIDNQPQHF.

This clonotype appeared a few times. The chain has TRBV7-8 and TRBJ1-2; 10 positions match TRBD1. The ends lost 5 bases at V and 8 bases at J; junction bases unmatched: 14. Germline-derived CDR1 and CDR2 are SGHVS and FQNEAQ. The CDR3 extends over 16 amino acids. DNA of the CDR3: TGTGCCAGCAGCATCAGACCCCGGGACAGGGGTAGAGGCTACACCTTC. The encoded protein is CASSIRPRDRGRGYTF.

At least ten counts were recorded for this clonotype. The CDR3 sequence is CAWSSSNTDTQYF. CDR3 bases: TGTGCCTGGAGTTCATCAAACACAGATACGCAGTATTTT. The V call is TRBV30, the J call TRBJ2-3; D gene unclear. CDR1 and CDR2 (germline): GTSNPN, SVGIG (reference sequence). The CDR3 runs 13 residues. Trimming shortened V by 2 bases and J by 2 bases, and 8 bases separated the two germline ends.

This chain uses TRBV10-3 with TRBJ1-2; 8 bases map to TRBD1. Trimming took 6 bases from V and 6 from J; bases not matched to a gene: 9. Germline values: CDR1 ENHRY, CDR2 SYGVKD. The CDR3 covers 14 residues. The CDR3, as DNA: TGTGCCATCAGCGACCCGGGACAGGCGGATGGCTACACCTTC. Its protein is CAISDPGQADGYTF.

The chain's CDR3 is CASSPLLGSAYYEQYF. As DNA, the CDR3 is TGTGCCAGCAGCCCCCTTCTGGGCTCCGCCTATTACGAGCAGTACTTC. V usage is TRBV5-5 and J usage is TRBJ2-1; D call uncertain. The assigned J gene may be wrong: the sequence end matches TRBJ2-7 better. Germline V gives CDR1 SGHKS, CDR2 YYEKEE (reference sequence). The length of the CDR3 is 16 residues.

The chain combines TRBV27 with TRBJ2-6; TRBD2 is a possible D gene (6 bases). Germline values: CDR1 MNHEY, CDR2 SMNVEV (reference sequence). Trimming left V 2 bases short and J 3 bases short, with 14 bases between. This CDR3 has 17 amino acids. CDR3 nucleotide sequence: TGTGCCAGCAGTTTACATGGAGGGAGTAGTGGGGCCAACGTCCTGACTTTC. Translating gives CASSLHGGSSGANVLTF.

As DNA, the CDR3 is TGTGCCAGCAGTTTGGTACTAGCGGGTTGGGACACCGGGGAGCTGTTTTTT. This translates into CASSLVLAGWDTGELFF. V is TRBV12-3 or TRBV12-4 and J is TRBJ2-2; TRBD2 matches at 9 bases. Trimming cost V 3 bases and J 3 bases; bases outside gene matches: 8. The CDR3 length is 17 residues.

This clonotype was observed a few times. V usage is TRBV12-3 or TRBV12-4 and J usage is TRBJ2-7; D call uncertain. The CDR3 contains 12 residues. Trimming pared 6 bases from V and 5 bases from J, leaving 11 bases between. The CDR3 here is CASSRTRNEQYF. The CDR3 DNA is TGTGCCAGCAGCCGGACCCGAAACGAGCAGTACTTC.

The chain employs TRBV29-1 and TRBJ1-4, with TRBD1 matching 9 bases. The germline V gene encodes CDR1 SQVTM and CDR2 ANQGSEA. The CDR3 length is 13 residues. The V gene end was trimmed by 0 bases and the J gene end by 7 bases; junction bases not matched to a gene: 0. CDR3: CSVEEDRGEKLFF. CDR3 bases: TGCAGCGTTGAAGAGGACAGGGGTGAAAAACTGTTTTTT.

This clonotype was detected a few times. This chain connects TRBV24-1 to TRBJ2-2; the D gene is possibly TRBD2 (6 bases). Trimming removed 0 bases at V and 0 bases at J, with 10 bases between. This CDR3 contains 17 residues. Germline CDR1 is KGHDR and CDR2 is SFDVKD. The CDR3 is CATSDLLRGPNTGELFF. CDR3 bases: TGTGCCACCAGTGATTTGTTGCGGGGCCCGAACACCGGGGAGCTGTTTTTT.

The rearrangement uses TRBV20-1 and TRBJ2-1; 8 bases are shared with TRBD2. V shed 0 bases, J shed 6 bases, and the junction held 4 bases outside the gene matches. The CDR3 sequence is 14 residues long. The germline gives CDR1 DFQATT, CDR2 SNEGSKA (reference sequence). CDR3 coding DNA: TGCAGTGCTAGAGATCTTACTAGCGGCAATGAGCAGTTCTTC. It translates to CSARDLTSGNEQFF.

This clonotype was observed a few times. V is TRBV4-2 and J is TRBJ2-7; D gene unclear. Trimming took off 3 bases at V and 0 bases at J, with 15 bases between the two ends. Germline V gene sequence: CDR1 LGHNA, CDR2 YNFKEQ. The length of the CDR3 is 16 residues. This CDR3 is CASSHGKGLSSYEQYF. The DNA of the CDR3 is TGTGCCAGCAGCCATGGTAAGGGTCTGAGCTCCTACGAGCAGTACTTC.

In this sample, this clonotype turned up a few times. The chain uses TRBV7-2 and TRBJ2-4, with 10 bases that match TRBD2. CDR3 size: 15 residues. From germline, CDR1 is SGHTA and CDR2 FQGNSA. Trimming removed 3 bases from V and 3 bases from J; junction bases left unmatched: 2. The CDR3 DNA follows: TGTGCCAGCAGCTTTCCTAGCGGGGGCAAAAACATTCAGTACTTC. Its protein product is CASSFPSGGKNIQYF.